The present entry profiles one T cell receptor beta chain with its context. The antigen remains unidentified. This entry comes from a study of blood T cells in healthy people across ages. The study, taken as a whole, reports: Unknown donor CMV status possibly confounded expanded clonotype changes. Long-lived donors exceeded aged donors in naive CD4+ cells and diversity.

CDR1 is MNHNY and CDR2 is SVGAGI in the germline V gene (reference sequence). CDR3 size: 12 residues. V lost 6 bases and J 6 bases, leaving 11 bases between the germline ends. The authors ran a second PCR of about 7 to 11 cycles using a sample-barcoded 5' primer and a J-beta primer mix. The yield of each sample was at least 3 million CDR3-containing paired-end reads. TCRdb independently ran MiXCR on the 5' RACE reads; one entry per CDR3 protein. This table has 650,000 to 1,000,000 distinct CDR3 sequences, about 34% appearing once. This chain connects TRBV6-6 to TRBJ1-1; D is perhaps TRBD1 (6 bases). This clonotype was sampled from a man between 18 and 29 years old in good health. Sequenced input: blood. The CDR3 protein is CASSPGAAEAFF. CDR3 nucleotides: TGTGCCAGCAGCCCGGGGGCCGCTGAAGCTTTCTTT.